Below, one T cell receptor (beta chain) is given with its context. The trim removed 6 bases at V and 1 base at J, leaving 7 bases unmatched. Germline V gene data show CDR1 as KGHSH and CDR2 as LQKENI. The CDR3 consists of 16 residues. Documented time point: baseline pretreatment blood. Described treatment: 15 Gy SBRT to primary tumor, nephrectomy 4 weeks later. Libraries were prepared by immunoSEQ multiplex PCR; TCRdb keeps only in-frame clonotypes and omits some of them. Here the sample spans about 150,000 clones, 88% being singletons. The sample comes from a study of radiation and T cells in renal cell carcinoma.

This clonotype was obtained from a woman in her 70s with renal cell carcinoma. The chain links TRBV18 to TRBJ1-3; 9 bases line up with TRBD1. The sequencing here drew on blood, taken from a patient whose treatment included radiotherapy and nephrectomy. Here the CDR3 reads CASSLGQGKSGNTIYF. CDR3 DNA sequence: TGTGCCAGCTCCCTTGGACAGGGGAAGTCTGGAAACACCATATATTTT.